This entry lists 14 T cell receptor beta chains sequenced from one sample in a study of HIV-infected patients and healthy controls. TCRdb used MiXCR to reprocess the 5' RACE reads, holding one entry per CDR3 protein. The table includes roughly 68,000 distinct CDR3 sequences, around 21% detected once. The sample comprised CD4+ T cells from blood. Receptors were obtained from a human donor in good health.

This sequence joins TRBV9 and TRBJ2-1; D remains ambiguous. The CDR3 sequence is 15 residues long. The ends were cut back, 0 bases at V and 2 bases at J, with 9 bases in the middle. CDR1 and CDR2 from the germline V gene are SGDLS and YYNGEE. The CDR3 spells CASSVADRTYNEQFF. CDR3 nucleotide sequence: TGTGCCAGCAGCGTAGCTGACCGTACCTACAATGAGCAGTTCTTC.

The rearrangement links TRBV20-1 to TRBJ2-1, with 10 bases that match TRBD2. J was trimmed by 4 bases and V by 6 bases; bases with no gene match: 6. Germline CDR1 is DFQATT and CDR2 is SNEGSKA (reference sequence). The CDR3 is 14 amino acids. CDR3 sequence reads: CSAITSGVYNEQFF. In DNA form, the CDR3 reads TGCAGTGCCATTACTAGCGGGGTTTACAATGAGCAGTTCTTC.

This clonotype occurred many times. J is TRBJ2-1 and V is TRBV30, with 14 nucleotides matching TRBD2. V was clipped by 2 bases and J by 9 bases; unmatched bases: 6. The CDR3 covers 15 residues. Germline V gene sequence: CDR1 GTSNPN, CDR2 SVGIG (reference sequence). The CDR3 DNA follows: TGTGCCTGGAGTTCGCGGACTAGCGGGAGGAGTGAGCAGTTCTTC. It specifies CAWSSRTSGRSEQFF.

This clonotype was detected only a few times. The V call is TRBV20-1, the J call TRBJ1-4; D might be TRBD1 (5 bases). The V and J ends lost 1 base and 8 bases respectively, with 8 bases between them. Germline loops: CDR1 DFQATT, CDR2 SNEGSKA (reference sequence). CDR3 length: 12 amino acids. The CDR3 DNA is TGCAGTGCTAGAGTTGAGGGGGAAAAACTGTTTTTT. The encoded protein is CSARVEGEKLFF.

This chain links TRBV11-2 with TRBJ1-1, with 9 bases aligning to TRBD1. The length of the CDR3 is 14 residues. The ends lost 4 bases at V and 4 bases at J; junction bases unmatched: 4. Per the germline V gene, CDR1 is SGHAT and CDR2 is FQNNGV. CDR3 bases: TGTGCCAGCAGCTACAGGGGGCAGGGCACTGAAGCTTTCTTT. Amino acids: CASSYRGQGTEAFF.

CDR3: CSVRTDSANTGELFF. The CDR3, as DNA: TGCAGCGTCCGTACGGACAGTGCGAACACCGGGGAGCTGTTTTTT. The chain joins TRBV29-1 to TRBJ2-2; TRBD1 is a possible D gene (6 bases). Trimming removed 6 bases at V and 0 bases at J, with 14 bases between. The CDR3 has 15 amino acids. Per the germline V gene, CDR1 is SQVTM and CDR2 is ANQGSEA.

This clonotype has more than one count but fewer than ten. This chain connects TRBV7-6 to TRBJ2-3; TRBD2 matches at 9 bases. The V and J ends lost 2 bases and 4 bases, in that order; junction bases with no gene match: 7. This CDR3 has 16 residues. Germline V gene sequence: CDR1 SGHVS, CDR2 FNYEAQ. CDR3 DNA: TGTGCCAGCAGCTTACAACCGGGACTAGCCGCAGATACGCAGTATTTT. Amino acid sequence: CASSLQPGLAADTQYF.

This clonotype was observed a handful of times. This chain uses TRBV7-2 with TRBJ2-5, with D unresolved. The CDR3 spans 14 residues. Trimming stripped 2 bases from V and 5 bases from J, with 12 bases between. Germline assignment: CDR1 SGHTA and CDR2 FQGNSA. The CDR3 DNA sequence: TGTGCCAGCAGCTTAAGCAGAATGGGGGAGACCCAGTACTTC. This sequence encodes CASSLSRMGETQYF.

This chain joins TRBV5-5 and TRBJ1-1, with D maybe TRBD1 (5 bases). The CDR3 covers 13 residues. Trimming shortened V by 3 bases and J by 4 bases, and 10 bases separated the two germline ends. The germline V gene has CDR1 SGHKS and CDR2 YYEKEE (reference sequence). CDR3 in amino acids: CASSSHQGTEAFF. The CDR3 DNA reads as TGTGCCAGCAGCTCTCATCAGGGCACTGAAGCTTTCTTT.

The J gene is TRBJ1-2, the V gene TRBV4-3; no firm D call. V shed 0 bases and J shed 3 bases, with 5 bases lying between them. This CDR3 is built from 13 residues. Germline V gives CDR1 LGHNA, CDR2 YSLEER. The CDR3 coding sequence is TGCGCCAGCAGCCAAGAAATGGACTATGGCTACACCTTC. It specifies CASSQEMDYGYTF.

This clonotype occurred a few times. This chain connects TRBV20-1 to TRBJ2-5; 9 bases match TRBD1. Trimming took 4 bases from V and 7 from J; bases not matched to a gene: 7. The germline V gene encodes CDR1 DFQATT and CDR2 SNEGSKA (reference sequence). The CDR3 is made up of 13 amino acids. In DNA, the CDR3 is TGCAGTGCTAAAGGACAGGGGATTGGGACCCAGTACTTC. Its translation: CSAKGQGIGTQYF.

The V call is TRBV12-3 or TRBV12-4, the J call TRBJ1-5; D may be TRBD1 (6 bases). With 5 bases removed from V and 3 bases from J, the gap between germline ends came to 11 bases. This CDR3 has 14 amino acids. The DNA of the CDR3 is TGTGCCAGCAGTGCAGGGGCCTACAATCAGCCCCAGCATTTT. Its protein is CASSAGAYNQPQHF.

There are many counts of this clonotype. V gene TRBV7-2 combines with J gene TRBJ2-3; TRBD2 agrees at 9 bases. The CDR3 is 15 amino acids. Looked up from germline, CDR1 is SGHTA and CDR2 is FQGNSA. The V gene end was trimmed by 5 bases and the J gene end by 0 bases; junction bases not matched to a gene: 3. CDR3 amino acids: CASSLRGGSTDTQYF. CDR3 DNA sequence: TGTGCCAGCAGCCTGCGGGGGGGGAGCACAGATACGCAGTATTTT.

This clonotype was seen many times. The CDR3 loop is CASRPPAGGLWNEQFF. For the CDR3, the DNA is TGTGCCAGCAGACCCCCAGCGGGAGGGTTGTGGAATGAGCAGTTCTTC. V is TRBV12-3 or TRBV12-4 and J is TRBJ2-1, with 10 bases fitting TRBD2. CDR3 length: 16 amino acids. J lost 7 bases, V lost 6 bases, and 12 bases had no gene match.